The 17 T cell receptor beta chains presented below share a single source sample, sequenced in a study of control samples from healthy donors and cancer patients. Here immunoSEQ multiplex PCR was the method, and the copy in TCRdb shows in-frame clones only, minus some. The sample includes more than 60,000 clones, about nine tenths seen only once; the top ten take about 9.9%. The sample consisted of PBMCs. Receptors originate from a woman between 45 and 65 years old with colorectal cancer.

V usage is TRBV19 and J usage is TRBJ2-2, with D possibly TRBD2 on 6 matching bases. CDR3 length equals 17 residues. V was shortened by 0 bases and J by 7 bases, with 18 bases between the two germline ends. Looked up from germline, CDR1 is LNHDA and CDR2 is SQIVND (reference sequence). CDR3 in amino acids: CASSIDYGSWSSGELFF. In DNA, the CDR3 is TGTGCCAGTAGTATAGATTACGGGAGCTGGTCCAGCGGGGAGCTGTTTTTT.

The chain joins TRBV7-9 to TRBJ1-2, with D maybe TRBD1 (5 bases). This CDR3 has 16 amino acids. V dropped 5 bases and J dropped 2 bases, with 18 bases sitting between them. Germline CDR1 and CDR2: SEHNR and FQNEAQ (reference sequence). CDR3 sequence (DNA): TGTGCCAGCAGCCCGAACACAGTACGGGGGAACTATGGCTACACCTTC. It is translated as CASSPNTVRGNYGYTF.

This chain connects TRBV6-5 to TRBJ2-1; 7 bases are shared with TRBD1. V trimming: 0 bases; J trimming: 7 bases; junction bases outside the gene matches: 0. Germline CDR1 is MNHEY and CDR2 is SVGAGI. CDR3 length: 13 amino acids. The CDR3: CASSYSRGNEQFF. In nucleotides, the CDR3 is TGTGCCAGCAGTTACTCCAGGGGGAATGAGCAGTTCTTC.

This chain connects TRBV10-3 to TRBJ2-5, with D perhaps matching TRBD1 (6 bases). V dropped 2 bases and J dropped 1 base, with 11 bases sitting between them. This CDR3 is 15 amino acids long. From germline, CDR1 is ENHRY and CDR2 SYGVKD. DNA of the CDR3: TGTGCCATCAGTGAGAGGCAGGGGATCCAAGAGACCCAGTACTTC. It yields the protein CAISERQGIQETQYF.

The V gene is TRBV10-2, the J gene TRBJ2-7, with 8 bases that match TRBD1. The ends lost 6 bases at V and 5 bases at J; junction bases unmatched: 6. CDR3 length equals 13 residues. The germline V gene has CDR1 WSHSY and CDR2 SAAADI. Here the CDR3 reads CASREQGAHEQYV. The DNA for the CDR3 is TGCGCCAGCAGGGAGCAGGGGGCCCACGAGCAGTACGTC.

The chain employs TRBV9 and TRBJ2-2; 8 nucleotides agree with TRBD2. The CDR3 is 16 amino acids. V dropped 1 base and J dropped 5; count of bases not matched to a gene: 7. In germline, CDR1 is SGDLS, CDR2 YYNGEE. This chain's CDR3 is CASSVMASGGTGELFF. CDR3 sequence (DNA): TGTGCCAGCAGCGTAATGGCCAGCGGGGGAACCGGGGAGCTGTTTTTT.

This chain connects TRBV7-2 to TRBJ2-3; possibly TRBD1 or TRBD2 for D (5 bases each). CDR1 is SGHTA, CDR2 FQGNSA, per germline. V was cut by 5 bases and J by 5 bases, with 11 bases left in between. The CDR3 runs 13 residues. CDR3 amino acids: CASSPPGQDTQYF. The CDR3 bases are TGTGCCAGCAGCCCTCCGGGGCAAGATACGCAGTATTTT.

The CDR3: CASSPDAFTGELFF. CDR3 nucleotide sequence: TGTGCCAGCTCACCGGACGCTTTCACCGGGGAGCTGTTTTTT. The chain links TRBV18 to TRBJ2-2; D unresolved. This CDR3 has 14 residues. The V gene's germline CDR1 is KGHSH and CDR2 LQKENI. V gave up 3 bases and J gave up 4 bases, with 9 bases separating them.

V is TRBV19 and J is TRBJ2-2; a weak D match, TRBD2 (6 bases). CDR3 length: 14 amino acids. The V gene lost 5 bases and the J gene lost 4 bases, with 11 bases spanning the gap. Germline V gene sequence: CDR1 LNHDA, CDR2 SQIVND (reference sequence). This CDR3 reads CASSEDYFTGELFF. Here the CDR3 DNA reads TGTGCCAGTAGTGAGGACTATTTCACCGGGGAGCTGTTTTTT.

CDR3 nucleotide sequence: TGTGCCAGCAGGACCTACGGGACAGGGGAGGGTCAGCCCCAGCATTTT. Amino acids: CASRTYGTGEGQPQHF. V gene TRBV2 combines with J gene TRBJ1-5; 10 positions match TRBD1. The junction had 11 bases not matched to a gene; V was cut back by 6 bases and J by 6 bases. This CDR3 has 16 amino acids. The germline CDR1 and CDR2 sequences are SNHLY and FYNNEI.

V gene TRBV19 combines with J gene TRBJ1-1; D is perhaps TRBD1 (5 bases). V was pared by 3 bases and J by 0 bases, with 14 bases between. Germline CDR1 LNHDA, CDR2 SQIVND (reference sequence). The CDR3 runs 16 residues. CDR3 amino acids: CASSMSGRGMNTEAFF. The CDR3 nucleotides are TGTGCCAGTAGTATGAGCGGCCGGGGGATGAACACTGAAGCTTTCTTT.

CDR3 amino acids: CASSIDSSNTGELFF. The CDR3 coding sequence is TGTGCCAGTAGTATTGACAGTTCGAACACCGGGGAGCTGTTTTTT. This sequence joins TRBV19 and TRBJ2-2, with D tentatively TRBD1 (5 bases). This CDR3 contains 15 residues. Trimming stripped 3 bases from V and 0 bases from J, with 8 bases between. CDR1 LNHDA and CDR2 SQIVND come from the germline V gene (reference sequence).

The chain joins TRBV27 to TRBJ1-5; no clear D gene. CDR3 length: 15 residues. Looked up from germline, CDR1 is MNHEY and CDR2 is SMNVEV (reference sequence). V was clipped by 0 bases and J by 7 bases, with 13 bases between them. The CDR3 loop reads CASSLSPPGRQPQHF. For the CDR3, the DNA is TGTGCCAGCAGTTTATCCCCTCCTGGTCGGCAGCCCCAGCATTTT.

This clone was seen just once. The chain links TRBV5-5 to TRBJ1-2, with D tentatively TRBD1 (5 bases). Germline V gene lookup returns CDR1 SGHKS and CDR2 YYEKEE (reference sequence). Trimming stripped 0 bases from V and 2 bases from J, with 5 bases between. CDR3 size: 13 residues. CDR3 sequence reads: CASSLGGNYGYTF. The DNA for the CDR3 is TGTGCCAGCAGCTTGGGGGGGAACTATGGCTACACCTTC.

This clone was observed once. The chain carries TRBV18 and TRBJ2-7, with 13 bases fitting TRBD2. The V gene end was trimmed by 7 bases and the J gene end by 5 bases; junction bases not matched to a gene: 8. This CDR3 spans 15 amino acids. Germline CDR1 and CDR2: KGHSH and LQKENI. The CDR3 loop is CASFPGTSGVDEQYV. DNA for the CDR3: TGTGCCAGCTTCCCCGGGACTAGCGGGGTTGACGAGCAGTACGTC.

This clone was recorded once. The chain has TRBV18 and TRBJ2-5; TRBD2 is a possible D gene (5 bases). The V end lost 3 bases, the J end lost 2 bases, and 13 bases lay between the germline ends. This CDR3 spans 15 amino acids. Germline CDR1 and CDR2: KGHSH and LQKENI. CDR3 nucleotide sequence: TGTGCCAGCTCACCGCAGAGGACTGTGCAAGAGACCCAGTACTTC. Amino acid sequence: CASSPQRTVQETQYF.

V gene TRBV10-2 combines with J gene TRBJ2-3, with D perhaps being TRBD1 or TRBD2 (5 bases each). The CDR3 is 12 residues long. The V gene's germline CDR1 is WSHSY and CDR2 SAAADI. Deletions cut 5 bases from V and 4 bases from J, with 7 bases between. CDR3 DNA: TGCGCCAGCAGTCGGGGCGCAGATACGCAGTATTTT. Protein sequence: CASSRGADTQYF.